This paragraph covers one T cell receptor beta chain sequence. The target antigen is unknown. This sample stems from a study of long-term antiretroviral therapy in people with HIV. It was in the United States that all participants with HIV were treated. CDR1 and CDR2 (germline): SGHTA, FQGTGA. CDR3 length: 13 residues. The germline V and J ends were trimmed by 2 bases and 4 bases, with 5 bases remaining between them. Study-wide findings and caveats: Blood, drawn from the mid-2000s to the late 2010s, may reflect older ART regimens. The repertoire was dominated at all time points by clones expanded before ART.

A v3.0 immunoSEQ assay was performed at survey level. Method: immunoSEQ multiplex PCR; TCRdb's copy keeps in-frame clones and lacks some. Counted here are approximately 22,000 clones, around 84% occurring once; the ten biggest clones make up less than 5%. This chain joins TRBV7-3 and TRBJ2-2; no firm D call. The sample here was unsorted PBMCs, taken 1.3 years after starting antiretroviral therapy. This clonotype was obtained from a man aged 60-69 years with HIV. For the CDR3, the DNA is TGTGCCAGCAGCTTAGTCCCCACCGGGGAGCTGTTTTTT. Amino acid sequence: CASSLVPTGELFF.